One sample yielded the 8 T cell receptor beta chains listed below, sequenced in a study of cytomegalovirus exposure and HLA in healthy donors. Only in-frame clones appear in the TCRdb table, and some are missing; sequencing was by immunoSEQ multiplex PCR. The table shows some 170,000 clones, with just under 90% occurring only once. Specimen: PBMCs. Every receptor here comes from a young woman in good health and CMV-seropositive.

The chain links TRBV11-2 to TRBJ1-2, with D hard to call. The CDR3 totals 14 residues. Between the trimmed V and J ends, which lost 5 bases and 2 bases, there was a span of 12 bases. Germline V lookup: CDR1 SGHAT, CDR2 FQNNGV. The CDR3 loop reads CASSRERMNYGYTF. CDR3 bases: TGTGCCAGCAGCCGGGAGAGGATGAACTATGGCTACACCTTC.

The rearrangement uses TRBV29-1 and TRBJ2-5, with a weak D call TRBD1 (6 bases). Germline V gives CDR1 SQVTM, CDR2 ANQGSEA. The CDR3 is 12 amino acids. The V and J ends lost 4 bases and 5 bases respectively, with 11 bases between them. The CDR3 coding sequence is TGCAGCGTTGTAAGGGGGAACGAGACCCAGTACTTC. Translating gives CSVVRGNETQYF. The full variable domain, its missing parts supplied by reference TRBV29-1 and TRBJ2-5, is SAVISQKPSRDICQRGTSLTIQCQVDSQVTMMFWYRQQPGQSLTLIATANQGSEATYESGFVIDKFPISRPNLTFSTLTVSNMSPEDSSIYLCSVVRGNETQYFGPGTRLLVL.

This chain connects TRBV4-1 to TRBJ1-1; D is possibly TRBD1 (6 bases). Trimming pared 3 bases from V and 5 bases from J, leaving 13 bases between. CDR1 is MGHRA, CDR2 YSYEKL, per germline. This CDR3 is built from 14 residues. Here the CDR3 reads CASSHPGDGTEAFF. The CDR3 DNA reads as TGCGCCAGCAGCCATCCAGGGGATGGTACTGAAGCTTTCTTT.

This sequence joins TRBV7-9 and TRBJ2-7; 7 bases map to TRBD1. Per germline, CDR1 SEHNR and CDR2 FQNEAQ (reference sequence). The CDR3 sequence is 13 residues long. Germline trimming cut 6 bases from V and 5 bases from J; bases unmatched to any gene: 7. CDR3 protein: CASREDRDHEQYF. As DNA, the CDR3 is TGTGCCAGCAGAGAAGACAGGGACCACGAGCAGTACTTC.

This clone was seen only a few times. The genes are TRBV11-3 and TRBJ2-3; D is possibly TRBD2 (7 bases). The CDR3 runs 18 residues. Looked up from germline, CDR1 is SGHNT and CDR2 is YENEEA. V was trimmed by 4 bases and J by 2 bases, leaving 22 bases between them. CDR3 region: CASSSPGGAGHYTDTQYF. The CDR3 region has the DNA TGTGCCAGCAGCTCCCCCGGTGGAGCGGGACACTACACAGATACGCAGTATTTT.

DNA for the CDR3: TGTGCCAGCAGAAGGGGGACCGGGGAGCTGTTTTTT. Its translation: CASRRGTGELFF. The chain employs TRBV6-1 and TRBJ2-2, with a possible D match to TRBD1 (6 bases). The germline V gene has CDR1 MNHNS and CDR2 SASEGT. This CDR3 comprises 12 residues. V was pared by 6 bases and J by 5 bases, with 7 bases between.

The CDR3 DNA reads TGTGCCAGCAGTGACGGGACTAGCGGGAGTGATACGCAGTATTTT. Amino acid sequence: CASSDGTSGSDTQYF. This sequence joins TRBV6-4 and TRBJ2-3; 14 nucleotides match TRBD2. The CDR3 loop spans 15 amino acids. In germline, CDR1 is MRHNA, CDR2 SNTAGT. The ends lost 2 bases at V and 6 bases at J; junction bases unmatched: 1.

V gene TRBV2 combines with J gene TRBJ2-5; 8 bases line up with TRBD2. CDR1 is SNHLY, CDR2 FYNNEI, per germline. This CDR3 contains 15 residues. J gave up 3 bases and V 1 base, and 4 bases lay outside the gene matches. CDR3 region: CASSEGAGGEETQYF. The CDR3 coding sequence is TGTGCCAGCAGTGAAGGCGCGGGGGGAGAAGAGACCCAGTACTTC.